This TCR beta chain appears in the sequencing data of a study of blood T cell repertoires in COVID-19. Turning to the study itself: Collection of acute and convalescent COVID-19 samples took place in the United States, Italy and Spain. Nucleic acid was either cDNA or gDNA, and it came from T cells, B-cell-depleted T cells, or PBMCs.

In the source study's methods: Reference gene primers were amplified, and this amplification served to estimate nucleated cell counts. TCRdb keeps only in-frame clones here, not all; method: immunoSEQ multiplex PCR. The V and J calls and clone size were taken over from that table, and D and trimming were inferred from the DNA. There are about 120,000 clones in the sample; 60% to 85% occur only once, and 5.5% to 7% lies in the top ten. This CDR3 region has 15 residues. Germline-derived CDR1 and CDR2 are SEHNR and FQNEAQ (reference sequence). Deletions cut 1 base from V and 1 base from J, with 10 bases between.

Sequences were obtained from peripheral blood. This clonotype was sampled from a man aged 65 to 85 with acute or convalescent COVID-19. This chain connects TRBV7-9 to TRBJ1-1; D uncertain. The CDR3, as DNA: TGTGCCAGCAGCTTAGGCGGCAGACGGAACACTGAAGCTTTCTTT. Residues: CASSLGGRRNTEAFF.